This TCR beta chain was identified in a study of technical replicates of blood from a handful of donors. The germline V gene has CDR1 MNHEY and CDR2 SVGAGI. The CDR3 is 13 residues long. Trimming removed 0 bases at V and 5 bases at J, with 8 bases between. Here immunoSEQ multiplex PCR was the method, and the copy in TCRdb shows in-frame clones only, minus some. This sample has around 81,000 clones, with around four fifths found just once. The chain recombines TRBV6-5 with TRBJ2-7, with TRBD2 as a possible D gene (5 bases). Specimen: PBMCs. The TCR comes from a human donor in good health. Some clones in this sample may be carry-over from other donors' samples. The CDR3 loop reads CASSYSHGNEQYF. The CDR3 bases are TGTGCCAGCAGTTACTCTCACGGGAACGAGCAGTACTTC.